This TCR beta chain was documented in a study of tumor and adjacent non-tumor tissue in lung cancer. Study details: Patients were aged about 31 to 85, 9 to 10 men and about 5 women, stage I to III. On average, productive TCRbeta reads reached some 4.2 million per sample. Study-wide results and limits: Top 100 clones took a larger repertoire share in normal lung. TCR diversity was significantly greater in tumor than normal lung tissue.

Trimming cost V 5 bases and J 0 bases; bases outside gene matches: 7. Germline V gives CDR1 SGHNT, CDR2 YENEEA. The CDR3 runs 18 residues. The template was RNA from unsorted bulk tissue. This non-tumor lung sample came from over 3 cm beyond the tumor edge. TCRbeta libraries were built with three rounds of nested PCR, modified from ARM-PCR. From the multiplex PCR reads, TCRdb called clonotypes with MiXCR, one entry per CDR3 protein. The repertoire includes more than 85,000 distinct CDR3 sequences, around three fifths of them detected once, and around 20% sits in the top ten. This clonotype was detected ten times or more. The antigen is not known.

The clonotype originates from a young man with non-small cell lung cancer. The chain recombines TRBV11-3 with TRBJ2-1; 13 bases agree with TRBD2. Sequenced sample: distant non-tumor lung tissue. The CDR3 nucleotides read TGTGCCAGCAGCCTGGGACTAGCGGGGCTAGGCTCCTACAATGAGCAGTTCTTC. It yields the protein CASSLGLAGLGSYNEQFF.